The source of this T cell receptor beta chain is a study of response to subunit inactivated influenza vaccine (dated by TCRdb to the late 2010s). About the investigation overall: The study used deep quantitative T cell receptor repertoire profiling to track responses to a trivalent subunit inactivated influenza vaccine.

V drops 3 bases and J drops 1 base, leaving 12 bases in between. Per the germline V gene (reference sequence), DFQATT is the CDR1 and SNEGSKA is the CDR2. Reading from cysteine to phenylalanine, the CDR3 counts 14 amino acids. Only the CDR3 DNA is retained, 42 bases long and in frame from the first base. Library creation used RT-PCR. TCRdb lists the instrument as Illumina HiSeq 2500. The public reads were run again by TCRdb, first through fastp at Q25 and then through MiXCR, and only productive beta chains were kept. Rows with one shared CDR3 protein collapse into an entry with the most common genes and DNA. The sample table contains over 800,000 distinct CDR3 sequences; only one count was recorded for roughly 20% of them. In total, the top ten clones hold approximately 10% of the sample. Here is what the overall study found, with its caveats: The authors suggested that each seasonal influenza vaccination may recruit only a limited number of new T cells.

This clonotype was recorded at least ten times. Its antigen has not been determined. It has no much larger one-base neighbor in the sample; base qualities were not kept. The source material was PBMCs from blood, sampled 4 to 6 days after vaccination. The receptor was isolated from a man aged 45-65 years who received an inactivated influenza vaccine. Donor details come from another sample of the same person, matched by shared clones. The rearrangement joined TRBV20-1 to TRBJ1-1; perhaps TRBD1 is the D gene, with 5 bases matching. In nucleotide form, the sequence is TGCAGTGCTAGGTGGCCAGGGTGGAACACTGAAGCTTTCTTT. Its product reads: CSARWPGWNTEAFF.